A selection of T cell receptor beta chains follows, all from one sample in a study of T cell changes during pregnancy in multiple sclerosis. Some clones are missing from TCRdb's copy, which holds only in-frame ones; the method was immunoSEQ multiplex PCR. The sample includes around 38,000 clones, more than 90% of them seen just once. The sample consisted of CD8+ T cells from peripheral blood mononuclear cells, taken in the third trimester of pregnancy. These receptors all stem from a female donor with multiple sclerosis, enrolled in a pregnancy study. Each CDR3 is given with its conserved first and last residue. The D gene is left open where the match is weak. A clone size is listed for some rows: how often the clone was seen (once, few, many), or a class if it is expanded.

>-|once|TRBJ2-4|TRBV6-5
CASSYSKSGGGNIQYF
TGTGCCAGCAGTTACTCAAAGAGTGGAGGGGGCAACATTCAGTACTTC
>TRBD2|-|TRBJ2-1|TRBV30
CAWRTSAYNEQFF
TGTGCCTGGAGGACTAGCGCGTACAATGAGCAGTTCTTC
>TRBD2|-|TRBJ2-1|TRBV19
CASSISGRWEQFF
TGTGCCAGTAGTATTAGCGGGAGGTGGGAGCAGTTCTTC
>TRBD2|-|TRBJ2-7|TRBV14
CASSQEGWVAGAPRYEQYF
TGTGCCAGCAGCCAAGAAGGTTGGGTAGCGGGAGCTCCCCGCTACGAGCAGTACTTC
>TRBD2|-|TRBJ2-1|TRBV27
CASSLDSGFDYNEQFF
TGTGCCAGCAGTTTGGATAGCGGGTTCGACTACAATGAGCAGTTCTTC
>TRBD2|-|TRBJ2-1|TRBV10-2
CASSAGLAFNEQFF
TGCGCCAGCAGCGCGGGACTAGCTTTCAATGAGCAGTTCTTC
>-|-|TRBJ1-1|TRBV27
CASSLQGLGTEAFF
TGTGCCAGCAGTTTACAGGGGCTGGGCACTGAAGCTTTCTTT
>-|-|TRBJ2-7|TRBV7-2
CANSPGVGGYEQYF
TGTGCCAACAGTCCAGGGGTAGGTGGCTACGAGCAGTACTTC
>-|-|TRBJ2-1|TRBV27
CASSSGSSYNEQFF
TGTGCCAGCAGTTCGGGTAGCTCCTACAATGAGCAGTTCTTC
>TRBD2|-|TRBJ2-1|TRBV9
CASSQLGLAGGPSEQFF
TGTGCCAGCAGCCAGTTGGGACTAGCGGGAGGGCCCTCTGAGCAGTTCTTC
>-|once|TRBJ2-3|TRBV6-5
CASSYSRSSGGDTQYF
TGTGCCAGCAGTTACTCGAGAAGTAGCGGCGGAGATACGCAGTATTTT
>-|-|TRBJ2-4|TRBV5-1
CASTSRLENIQYF
TGCGCCAGCACCTCCCGGTTGGAAAACATTCAGTACTTC
>-|-|TRBJ2-2|TRBV28
CASSLTGLPGELFF
TGTGCCAGCAGTTTAACGGGGTTACCCGGGGAGCTGTTTTTT
>-|once|TRBJ2-1|TRBV4-3
CASSQDRAGEANEQFF
TGCGCCAGCAGCCAAGATAGGGCAGGGGAAGCCAATGAGCAGTTCTTC
>-|-|TRBJ2-7|TRBV14
CASSPGVGDEQYF
TGTGCCAGCAGCCCAGGGGTTGGCGACGAGCAGTACTTC
>TRBD2|once|TRBJ2-3|TRBV25-1
CASSGGTSGIVDTQYF
TGTGCCAGCAGTGGGGGGACTAGCGGGATTGTAGATACGCAGTATTTT
>-|-|TRBJ2-1|TRBV14
CASSHSRKAYNEQFF
TGTGCCAGCAGCCATTCGAGGAAGGCGTACAATGAGCAGTTCTTC
>-|once|TRBJ2-1|TRBV2
CASSVGGAESYNEQFF
TGTGCCAGCAGTGTAGGGGGGGCGGAATCCTACAATGAGCAGTTCTTC
>-|-|TRBJ1-1|TRBV14
CASSQVEAWTEAFF
TGTGCCAGCAGCCAAGTAGAGGCCTGGACTGAAGCTTTCTTT
>TRBD1|-|TRBJ2-7|TRBV28
CASSAYRGSYEQYF
TGTGCCAGCAGTGCCTACAGGGGTTCCTACGAGCAGTACTTC
>-|-|TRBJ1-4|TRBV29-1
CSVELRDMDEKLFF
TGCAGCGTTGAGCTGAGGGATATGGATGAAAAACTGTTTTTT
>-|-|TRBJ1-1|TRBV11-2
CASSFGQGPLTEAFF
TGTGCCAGCAGCTTCGGTCAGGGTCCCCTCACTGAAGCTTTCTTT
>-|-|TRBJ1-4|TRBV5-1
CASSSGVANEKLFF
TGCGCCAGCAGCTCCGGGGTGGCTAATGAAAAACTGTTTTTT
>TRBD2|-|TRBJ2-7|TRBV5-1
CASSRRGGTGDEQYF
TGCGCCAGCAGCCGCCGGGGGGGTACGGGAGACGAGCAGTACTTC
>-|few|TRBJ2-1|TRBV4-3
CASSQDRGLTYEQFF
TGCGCCAGCAGCCAAGACAGGGGATTGACGTATGAGCAGTTCTTC
>-|-|TRBJ2-5|TRBV27
CASSSRRMQGVETQYF
TGTGCCAGCAGTTCCCGACGGATGCAGGGTGTAGAGACCCAGTACTTC
>-|-|TRBJ2-2|TRBV19
CASSIFGTNTGTGELFF
TGTGCCAGTAGTATCTTCGGGACAAATACAGGTACCGGGGAGCTGTTTTTT
>-|-|TRBJ1-1|TRBV15
CATSSKLNTEAFF
TGTGCCACCAGCAGCAAATTGAACACTGAAGCTTTCTTT
>-|-|TRBJ1-1|TRBV19
CASSIAVGGNTEAFF
TGTGCCAGTAGTATAGCGGTCGGGGGGAACACTGAAGCTTTCTTT
>-|-|TRBJ2-5|TRBV9
CASSVDRMGGLETQYF
TGTGCCAGCAGCGTAGATCGGATGGGGGGTTTAGAGACCCAGTACTTC
>TRBD2|-|TRBJ2-1|TRBV9
CASGPGREGPYNEQFF
TGTGCCAGCGGACCGGGGCGGGAGGGCCCATACAATGAGCAGTTCTTC
>TRBD1|-|TRBJ1-2|TRBV27
CASRSDRTGYGYTF
TGTGCCAGCAGGTCTGACAGGACAGGCTATGGCTACACCTTC
>TRBD2|-|TRBJ2-7|TRBV30
CAWTSGSRNEQYF
TGTGCCTGGACTAGCGGGAGTCGTAACGAGCAGTACTTC
>TRBD1|-|TRBJ2-7|TRBV5-5
CASSWGQGTGIYEQYF
TGTGCCAGCAGCTGGGGACAGGGCACAGGAATCTACGAGCAGTACTTC
>TRBD1|-|TRBJ1-1|TRBV7-9
CASSFPRTGPMNTEAFF
TGTGCCAGCAGCTTCCCTCGGACAGGCCCTATGAACACTGAAGCTTTCTTT
>-|-|TRBJ2-7|TRBV5-1
CASSLDLGDEQYF
TGCGCCAGCAGCTTGGATTTAGGGGACGAGCAGTACTTC
>-|-|TRBJ2-2|TRBV4-3
CASRGSGELFF
TGCGCCAGCAGGGGCTCCGGGGAGCTGTTTTTT
>-|-|TRBJ1-2|TRBV28
CASSLDTGGAYNYGYTF
TGTGCCAGCAGTTTAGATACCGGCGGGGCGTACAACTATGGCTACACCTTC
>TRBD1|-|TRBJ1-2|TRBV28
CASSLKWDRTPFYGYTF
TGTGCCAGCAGCTTAAAATGGGACAGGACTCCGTTCTATGGCTACACCTTC
>TRBD2|once|TRBJ2-1|TRBV4-1
CASSQDGGSYYNEQFF
TGCGCCAGCAGCCAAGACGGCGGGAGCTACTATAATGAGCAGTTCTTC
>-|-|TRBJ2-3|TRBV4-1
CASRERLVSDTQYF
TGCGCCAGCAGGGAACGACTAGTTTCAGATACGCAGTATTTT
>TRBD1|-|TRBJ2-5|TRBV11-2
CASRPGQGQETQYF
TGTGCCAGCAGACCCGGACAGGGCCAAGAGACCCAGTACTTC
>-|-|TRBJ2-7|TRBV21-1
CASSKAAGLHEQYF
TGTGCCAGCAGCAAAGCGGCAGGCTTGCACGAGCAGTACTTC
>TRBD1|once|TRBJ1-2|TRBV7-9
CASSTGQGAFDGYTF
TGTGCCAGCAGCACAGGACAGGGGGCTTTCGATGGCTACACCTTC
>-|-|TRBJ1-2|TRBV9
CASSVPQWYGYTF
TGTGCCAGCAGCGTCCCACAGTGGTATGGCTACACCTTC
>TRBD1|-|TRBJ2-7|TRBV6-5
CASSYAPGQGLYEQYF
TGTGCCAGCAGTTACGCCCCGGGACAGGGCTTGTACGAGCAGTACTTC
>TRBD1|-|TRBJ2-7|TRBV4-2
CASSQDEGQGYYEQYF
TGTGCCAGCAGCCAAGATGAGGGACAGGGATACTACGAGCAGTACTTC
>-|-|TRBJ2-2|TRBV10-3
CAIMSVHANTGELFF
TGTGCCATCATGTCAGTTCACGCGAACACCGGGGAGCTGTTTTTT
>-|few|TRBJ1-3|TRBV4-2
CASSQVADISGNTIYF
TGTGCCAGCAGCCAAGTGGCAGACATCTCTGGAAACACCATATATTTT
>TRBD1|-|TRBJ2-1|TRBV27
CASTSGTGAYNEQFF
TGTGCCAGCACTTCCGGGACAGGGGCCTACAATGAGCAGTTCTTC
>-|-|TRBJ1-4|TRBV6-6
CASSAGATNEKLFF
TGTGCCAGCAGTGCGGGGGCCACTAATGAAAAACTGTTTTTT
>TRBD2|once|TRBJ2-1|TRBV2
CASSGTSVFYNEQFF
TGTGCCAGCAGTGGGACTAGCGTTTTCTACAATGAGCAGTTCTTC